The rows below give T cell receptor beta chains drawn from one sample of a study of blood T cell repertoires in COVID-19. Generated by immunoSEQ multiplex PCR, the TCRdb table keeps only in-frame clones and is missing some. The profile shows more than 200,000 clones, roughly 80% of them singletons. What was sequenced was peripheral blood. The source of these receptors is a woman older than 75 with acute or convalescent COVID-19. The conserved cysteine and the conserved F or W are not part of the CDR3 here.

J | V | CDR3
TRBJ1-2 | TRBV3-1/TRBV3-2 | ASSPRTGGAYGYT
TRBJ1-2 | TRBV29-1 | SVGGGAKDYGYT
TRBJ1-4 | TRBV19 | ASSVRGATNEKLF
TRBJ2-5 | TRBV7-9 | ASSFYGLAGAPGGETQY
TRBJ2-7 | TRBV28 | ASSLRGGEQY
TRBJ1-6 | TRBV4-2 | ASSQPEGASSYNSPLH
TRBJ1-2 | TRBV3-1/TRBV3-2 | ASMTGNYGYT
TRBJ2-3 | TRBV21-1 | ASMGAGDTQY
TRBJ2-7 | TRBV7-2 | ASSPDRGFYEQY
TRBJ1-4 | TRBV6-5 | ASRTGVTNEKLF
TRBJ2-1 | TRBV28 | ASSGAQVSSYNEQF
TRBJ2-7 | TRBV3-1/TRBV3-2 | ASSRAGGEQY
TRBJ2-5 | TRBV5-8 | ASSGDRGSGEETQY
TRBJ1-2 | TRBV14 | ASSRQGGPYGYT
TRBJ2-3 | TRBV24-1 | ATSDPRYTSEASDTQY
TRBJ2-1 | TRBV2 | ASSERLAGYNEQF
TRBJ2-1 | TRBV11-2 | ASSLRSGGLL
TRBJ1-6 | TRBV19 | ASRRETSIGSLYNSPLH
TRBJ1-3 | TRBV29-1 | SVGAAGNTIY
TRBJ2-5 | TRBV18 | ASSPHRQETQY
TRBJ1-2 | TRBV5-6 | ASSWGQGPYGYT
TRBJ2-3 | TRBV21-1 | ASSKDEVFLRDTQY
TRBJ2-1 | TRBV5-4 | ASSLPGTSGIEQF
TRBJ1-1 | TRBV5-1 | ASSLASNRGTEAF
TRBJ1-5 | TRBV19 | ASSNEGQSNQPQH
TRBJ1-2 | TRBV3-1/TRBV3-2 | ASDTDGQGRGYT
TRBJ2-5 | TRBV5-4 | ASSLAGSQETQY
TRBJ2-7 | TRBV18 | ASSEKGREGDYEQY
TRBJ2-5 | TRBV12-5 | ASGLAGQAETQY
TRBJ1-2 | TRBV4-2 | ASSQDQAAGDYGYT
TRBJ2-1 | TRBV2 | ASSERFRSRQGHSYNEQF
TRBJ2-3 | TRBV3-1/TRBV3-2 | ASSRLTSGGTTDTQY
TRBJ2-7 | TRBV24-1 | ATSDRASYEQY